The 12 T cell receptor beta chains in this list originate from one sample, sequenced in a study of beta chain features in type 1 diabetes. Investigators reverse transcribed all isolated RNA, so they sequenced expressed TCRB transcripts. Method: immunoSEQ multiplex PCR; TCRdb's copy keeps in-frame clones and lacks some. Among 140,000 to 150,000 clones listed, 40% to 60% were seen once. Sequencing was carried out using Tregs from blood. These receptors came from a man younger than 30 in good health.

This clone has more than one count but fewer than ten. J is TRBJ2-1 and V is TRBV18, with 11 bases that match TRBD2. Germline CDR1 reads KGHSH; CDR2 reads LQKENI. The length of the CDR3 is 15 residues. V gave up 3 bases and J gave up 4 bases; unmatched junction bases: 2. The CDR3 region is CASSPGLAEYNEQFF. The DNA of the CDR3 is TGTGCCAGCTCACCGGGACTAGCGGAATACAATGAGCAGTTCTTC.

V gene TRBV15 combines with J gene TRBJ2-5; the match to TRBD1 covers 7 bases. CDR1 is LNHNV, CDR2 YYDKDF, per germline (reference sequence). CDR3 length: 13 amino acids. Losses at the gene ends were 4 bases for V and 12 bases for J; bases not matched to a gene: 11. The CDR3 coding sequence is TGTGCCACCAGCAACAGGGGTCTTTCAGTAGAGTACTTC. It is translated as CATSNRGLSVEYF.

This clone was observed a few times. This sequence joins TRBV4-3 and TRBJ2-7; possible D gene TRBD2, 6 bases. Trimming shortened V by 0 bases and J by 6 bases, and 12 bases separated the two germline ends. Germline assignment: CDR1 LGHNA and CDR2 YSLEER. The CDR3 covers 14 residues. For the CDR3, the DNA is TGCGCCAGCAGCCAAGATGCGGGGCCGGGCGAGCAGTACTTC. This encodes CASSQDAGPGEQYF.

CDR3 coding DNA: TGTGCCAGCAGGACAGGAGCCACCCCAGATAGCAATCAGCCCCAGCATTTT. Translated: CASRTGATPDSNQPQHF. V and J are TRBV19 and TRBJ1-5, with 7 bases that match TRBD1. The CDR3 has 17 residues. V dropped 9 bases and J dropped 0; count of bases not matched to a gene: 14. CDR1 and CDR2 from the germline V gene are LNHDA and SQIVND (reference sequence). The whole variable domain, remainder taken from reference TRBV19 and TRBJ1-5, is DGGITQSPKYLFRKEGQNVTLSCEQNLNHDAMYWYRQDPGQGLRLIYYSQIVNDFQKGDIAEGYSVSREKKESFPLTVTSAQKNPTAFYLCASRTGATPDSNQPQHFGDGTRLSIL.

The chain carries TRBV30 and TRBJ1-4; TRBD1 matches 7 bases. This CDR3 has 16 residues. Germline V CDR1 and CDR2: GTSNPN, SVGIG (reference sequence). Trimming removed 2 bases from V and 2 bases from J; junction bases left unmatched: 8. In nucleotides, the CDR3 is TGTGCCTGGAGTAGCCCGGGGACAGCCACTAATGAAAAACTGTTTTTT. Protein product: CAWSSPGTATNEKLFF.

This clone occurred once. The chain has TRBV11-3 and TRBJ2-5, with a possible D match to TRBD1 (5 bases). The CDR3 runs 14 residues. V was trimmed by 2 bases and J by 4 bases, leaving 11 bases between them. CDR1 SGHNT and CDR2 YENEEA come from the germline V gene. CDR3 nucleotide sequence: TGTGCCAGCAGCTTATATGGGGCGCGAGAGACCCAGTACTTC. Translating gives CASSLYGARETQYF.

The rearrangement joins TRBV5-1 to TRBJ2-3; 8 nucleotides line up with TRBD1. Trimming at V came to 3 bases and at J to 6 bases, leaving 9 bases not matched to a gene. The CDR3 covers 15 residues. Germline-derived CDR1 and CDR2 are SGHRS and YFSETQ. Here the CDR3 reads CASSSTGGRSDTQYF. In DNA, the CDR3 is TGCGCCAGCAGCTCTACAGGGGGGAGGTCGGATACGCAGTATTTT.

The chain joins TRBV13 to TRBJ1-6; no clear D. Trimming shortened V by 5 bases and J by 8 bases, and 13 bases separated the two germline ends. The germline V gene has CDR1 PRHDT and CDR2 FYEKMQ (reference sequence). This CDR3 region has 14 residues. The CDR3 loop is CASSQPWADSPLHF. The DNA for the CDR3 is TGTGCCAGCAGCCAACCCTGGGCAGATTCACCCCTCCACTTT.

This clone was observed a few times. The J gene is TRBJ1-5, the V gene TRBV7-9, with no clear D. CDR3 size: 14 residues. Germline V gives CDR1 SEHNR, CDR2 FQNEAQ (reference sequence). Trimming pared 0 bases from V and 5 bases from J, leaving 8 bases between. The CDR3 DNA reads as TGTGCCAGCAGCTTAGCAGGCGGAGATCAGCCCCAGCATTTT. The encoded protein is CASSLAGGDQPQHF.

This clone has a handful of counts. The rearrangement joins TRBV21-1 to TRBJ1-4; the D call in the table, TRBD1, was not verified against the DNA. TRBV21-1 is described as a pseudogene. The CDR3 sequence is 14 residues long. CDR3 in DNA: TGTGCCAGCAGCCCGACAGGGGAACTCGAAAAACTGTTTTTT. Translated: CASSPTGELEKLFF.

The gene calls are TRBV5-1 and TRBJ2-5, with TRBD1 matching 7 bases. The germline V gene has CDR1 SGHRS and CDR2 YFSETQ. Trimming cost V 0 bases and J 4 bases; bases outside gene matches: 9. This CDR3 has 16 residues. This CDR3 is CASSLVLGGAGETQYF. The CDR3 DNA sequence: TGCGCCAGCAGCTTGGTATTAGGGGGCGCGGGAGAGACCCAGTACTTC.

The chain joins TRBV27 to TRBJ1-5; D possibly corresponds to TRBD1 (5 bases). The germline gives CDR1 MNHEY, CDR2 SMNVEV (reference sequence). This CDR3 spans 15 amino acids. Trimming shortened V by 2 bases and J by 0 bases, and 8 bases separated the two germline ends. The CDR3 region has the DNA TGTGCCAGCAGTTTAAGGGGTTATAGCAATCAGCCCCAGCATTTT. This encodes CASSLRGYSNQPQHF.